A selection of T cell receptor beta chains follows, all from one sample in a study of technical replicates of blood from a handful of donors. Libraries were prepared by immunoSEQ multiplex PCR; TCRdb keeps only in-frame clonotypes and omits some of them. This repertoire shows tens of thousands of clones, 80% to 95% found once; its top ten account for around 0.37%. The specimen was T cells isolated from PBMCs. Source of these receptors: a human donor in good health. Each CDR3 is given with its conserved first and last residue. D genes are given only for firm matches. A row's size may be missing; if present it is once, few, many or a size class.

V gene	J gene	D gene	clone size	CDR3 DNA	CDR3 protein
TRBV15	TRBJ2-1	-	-	TGTGCCACCAGCAGAGGGGCCTTAGATGAGCAGTTCTTC	CATSRGALDEQFF
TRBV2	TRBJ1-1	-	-	TGTGCCAGCAGTCAGCAGGGCAGGAACACTGAAGCTTTCTTT	CASSQQGRNTEAFF
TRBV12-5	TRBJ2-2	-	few	TGTGCTAGTGGGGCCCAAAACACAGCGAACACCGGGGAGCTGTTTTTT	CASGAQNTANTGELFF
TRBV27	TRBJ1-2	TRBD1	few	TGTGCCAGCAGGACAGGGGCTGGATACGGTGGCTACACCTTC	CASRTGAGYGGYTF
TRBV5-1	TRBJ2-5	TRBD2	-	TGCGCCAGCAGCCGCGAAGGGACTAGCGGGAGTGGGGAGACCCAGTACTTC	CASSREGTSGSGETQYF
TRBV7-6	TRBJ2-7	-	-	TGTGCCAGCAGCTTAGGCCTGGGGGGTTCATCCTACGAGCAGTACTTC	CASSLGLGGSSYEQYF
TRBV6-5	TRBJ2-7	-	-	TGTGCCAGCATTGGACTCTCCAAAACCTACGAGCAGTACTTC	CASIGLSKTYEQYF
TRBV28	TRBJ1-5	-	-	TGTGCCAGCAGTTTAGGTCTCATGGTGGGCCAGCCCCAGCATTTT	CASSLGLMVGQPQHF
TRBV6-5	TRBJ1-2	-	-	TGTGCCAGCAGTTACTCGGGGGCTCCTGGTGGCTACACCTTC	CASSYSGAPGGYTF
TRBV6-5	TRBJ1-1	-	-	TGTGCCAGCAGTTACGGGGAATGGGGGGGCATCACTGAAGCTTTCTTT	CASSYGEWGGITEAFF
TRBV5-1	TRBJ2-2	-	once	TGCGCCAGCAGCCCTACAGGGACCGGGGAGCTGTTTTTT	CASSPTGTGELFF
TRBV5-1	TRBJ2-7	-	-	TGCGCCAGCTGGGGGGATTTAACCTACGAGCAGTACTTC	CASWGDLTYEQYF
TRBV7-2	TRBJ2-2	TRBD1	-	TGTGCCAGCAGCTTACGTACCCGGGACAGCGCGAACACCGGGGAGCTGTTTTTT	CASSLRTRDSANTGELFF
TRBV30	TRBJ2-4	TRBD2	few	TGTGCCTGGAGCCCTATTAAATTGCGGGAGGTAGACAAAAACATTCAGTACTTC	CAWSPIKLREVDKNIQYF
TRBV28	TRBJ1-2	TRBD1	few	TGTGCCAGCAGTCGACTCCGGGACAGGGGGCTCGGCTACACCTTC	CASSRLRDRGLGYTF
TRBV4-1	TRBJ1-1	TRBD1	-	TGCGCCAGCAGCTATGGACAGGGCATGAACACTGAAGCTTTCTTT	CASSYGQGMNTEAFF
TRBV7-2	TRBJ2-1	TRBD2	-	TGTGCCAGCAGTTCACTAGCGGGAGGTAAGACTGAGCAGTTCTTC	CASSSLAGGKTEQFF
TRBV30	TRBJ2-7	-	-	TGTGCCTGGAGTTCCGGTGGCGAGCAGTACTTC	CAWSSGGEQYF
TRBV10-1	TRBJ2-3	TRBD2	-	TGCGCCAGCAGTAAGTTAGCGGGAGCTAGTACAGATACGCAGTATTTT	CASSKLAGASTDTQYF
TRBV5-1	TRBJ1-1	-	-	TGCGCCAGCAGCTTGGGTCAGGTAAACACTGAAGCTTTCTTT	CASSLGQVNTEAFF
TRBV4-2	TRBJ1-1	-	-	TGTGCCAGCAGCCAAGACCAGGGTGGAAATCCTAACACTGAAGCTTTCTTT	CASSQDQGGNPNTEAFF
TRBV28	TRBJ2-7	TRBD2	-	TGTGCCAGCAGAGACCGGGGGGGATCCTACGAGCAGTACTTC	CASRDRGGSYEQYF
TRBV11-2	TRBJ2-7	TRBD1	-	TGTGCCAGCAGCTGGCCGGGACAGGGGACCCACGAGCAGTACTTC	CASSWPGQGTHEQYF
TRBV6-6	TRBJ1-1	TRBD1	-	TGTGCCAGCAGTTACACTGGGACAGGGCAGTCTGAAGCTTTCTTT	CASSYTGTGQSEAFF
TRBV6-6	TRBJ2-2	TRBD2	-	TGTGCCAGCAGAAAATATAGCGGGAGGGCCCACGGGGAGCTGTTTTTT	CASRKYSGRAHGELFF
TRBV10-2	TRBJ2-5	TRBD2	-	TGCGCCAGCAGGGGGACTATCGGAGAGACCCAGTACTTC	CASRGTIGETQYF
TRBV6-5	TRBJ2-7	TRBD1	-	TGTGCCAGCAGTTATCCGGGACAGGGGTACGAGCAGTACTTC	CASSYPGQGYEQYF
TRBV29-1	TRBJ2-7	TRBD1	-	TGCAGCGTCTCCGGGACAGGGGGGACCTACGAGCAGTACTTC	CSVSGTGGTYEQYF
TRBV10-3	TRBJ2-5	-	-	TGTGCCATCAGTGCCGGGGTTTTGGAGGAGACCCAGTACTTC	CAISAGVLEETQYF
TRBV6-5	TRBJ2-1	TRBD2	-	TGTGCCAGCAGTCCATCCGGGACTAGCTTAATCTTC	CASSPSGTSLIF